This T cell receptor beta chain was obtained from a study of PD-1 blockade in mismatch repair-deficient tumors. TCRdb's copy holds only in-frame clones and misses some; the assay was immunoSEQ multiplex PCR. The sample includes roughly 9,000 clones, less than 90% of them seen just once. CDR3 length: 13 residues. Germline V gene data show CDR1 as SGDLS and CDR2 as YYNGEE. V lost 4 bases to trimming and J lost 5 bases, with 12 bases between them. The time point denotes: approximately ten-day in vitro stimulation with candidate mutation-associated neoantigen peptide 1. Note on this clone: The antigen is undetermined.

The chain employs TRBV9 and TRBJ1-1; the D is unclear. The source was cells cultured in vitro, collected from a patient treated with pembrolizumab. The clonotype was recovered from an adult with mismatch repair-deficient cancer. CDR3 coding DNA: TGTGCCAGCAGCTTCCTAGAGTTTACTGAAGCTTTCTTT. It codes for CASSFLEFTEAFF.